The rows below give T cell receptor beta chains drawn from one sample of a study of T cell responses to AZD1222 COVID-19 vaccine. Some clones are missing from TCRdb's copy, which holds only in-frame ones; the method was immunoSEQ multiplex PCR. This table holds about 92,000 clones, around 88% found once. This sample comprised peripheral blood, obtained on day 0 of MenACWY control vaccination. The receptors come from an adult in good health. The CDR3 runs from the conserved cysteine through the conserved F or W. D genes are given only for firm matches. Some rows mark clone size as missing; the rest say once, few, many or name a class of expanded clone.

NA,TRBV3-1/TRBV3-2,TRBJ2-1,NA,CASNKGGLSSYNEQFF,TGTGCCAGCAACAAAGGAGGGCTATCATCCTACAATGAGCAGTTCTTC
NA,TRBV7-2,TRBJ1-2,NA,CASSLRATLYHGYTF,TGTGCCAGCAGCTTGAGGGCTACACTCTACCATGGCTACACCTTC
NA,TRBV6-5,TRBJ1-2,NA,CASRAPDSNYGYTF,TGTGCCAGCAGGGCCCCCGACAGCAACTATGGCTACACCTTC
NA,TRBV19,TRBJ1-4,NA,CASSFRQTTNEKLFF,TGTGCCAGTAGTTTCCGACAGACAACTAATGAAAAACTGTTTTTT
NA,TRBV18,TRBJ2-7,TRBD2,CASSPRGLADYEQYF,TGTGCCAGCTCACCGCGGGGACTAGCGGACTACGAGCAGTACTTC
NA,TRBV19,TRBJ2-1,NA,CASRSDREANEQFF,TGTGCCAGTAGATCAGACAGGGAGGCCAATGAGCAGTTCTTC
NA,TRBV3-1/TRBV3-2,TRBJ1-1,NA,CASSHRGPGHEAFF,TGTGCCAGCAGCCATCGAGGCCCGGGACATGAAGCTTTCTTT
NA,TRBV19,TRBJ1-4,TRBD1,CASSGTATNEKLFF,TGTGCCAGTAGCGGGACAGCAACTAATGAAAAACTGTTTTTT
once,TRBV2,TRBJ1-5,TRBD1,CASSEDRGPRQGNQPQHF,TGTGCCAGCAGTGAAGACAGGGGGCCTCGACAAGGCAATCAGCCCCAGCATTTT
NA,TRBV6-5,TRBJ1-5,TRBD1,CATWDSKNQPQHF,TGTGCCACCTGGGACAGCAAAAATCAGCCCCAGCATTTT
NA,TRBV28,TRBJ2-7,NA,CASSFSGDSYEQYF,TGTGCCAGCAGTTTCTCAGGGGACTCCTACGAGCAGTACTTC
NA,TRBV13,TRBJ2-3,NA,CASSRTTSTDTQYF,TGTGCCAGCAGCCGAACAACTAGCACAGATACGCAGTATTTT
NA,TRBV15,TRBJ1-4,NA,CATSRGGLGDEKLFF,TGTGCCACCAGCAGAGGGGGGCTGGGTGATGAAAAACTGTTTTTT
NA,TRBV24-1,TRBJ1-3,NA,CATSDTTGNSGNTIYF,TGTGCCACCAGTGACACGACAGGAAACTCTGGAAACACCATATATTTT
NA,TRBV5-3,TRBJ1-3,TRBD1,CARIEQDRSFPFSGNTIYF,TGTGCCAGAATCGAGCAGGACAGGTCCTTCCCCTTCTCTGGAAACACCATATATTTT
few,TRBV29-1,TRBJ2-1,TRBD2,CSASAGAQFF,TGCAGCGCCTCAGCGGGGGCGCAGTTCTTC
NA,TRBV7-3,TRBJ2-3,NA,CASSVGHNTDTQYF,TGTGCCAGCAGCGTGGGACATAACACAGATACGCAGTATTTT
NA,TRBV6-2/TRBV6-3,TRBJ1-6,NA,CASSYRDNSPLHF,TGTGCCAGCAGTTACAGGGATAATTCACCCCTCCACTTT
NA,TRBV20-1,TRBJ1-4,NA,CSAPFNEKLFF,TGCAGTGCTCCCTTTAATGAAAAACTGTTTTTT
NA,TRBV7-2,TRBJ2-3,TRBD2,CASSFQAGEIDTQYF,TGTGCCAGCAGCTTTCAAGCGGGGGAAATAGATACGCAGTATTTT
NA,TRBV19,TRBJ2-7,NA,CASSMEGYEQYF,TGTGCCAGTAGTATGGAAGGCTACGAGCAGTACTTC
NA,TRBV4-3,TRBJ2-2,TRBD1,CASSLGQGGTGELFF,TGCGCCAGCAGCCTGGGACAGGGAGGCACCGGGGAGCTGTTTTTT
NA,TRBV27,TRBJ1-2,NA,CASSFRLDYGYTF,TGTGCCAGCAGTTTCCGCCTGGACTATGGCTACACCTTC
NA,TRBV28,TRBJ2-5,NA,CASSFPEVQETQYF,TGTGCCAGCAGTTTCCCCGAAGTCCAAGAGACCCAGTACTTC
NA,TRBV5-1,TRBJ1-1,TRBD1,CASSTGTALNTEAFF,TGCGCCAGCAGCACAGGGACAGCCTTGAACACTGAAGCTTTCTTT
once,TRBV3-1/TRBV3-2,TRBJ2-2,NA,CASSPGVMNTGELFF,TGTGCCAGCAGCCCAGGGGTCATGAACACCGGGGAGCTGTTTTTT
NA,TRBV19,TRBJ1-1,NA,CASNSVRTEAFF,TGTGCCAGTAATTCTGTGCGCACTGAAGCTTTCTTT
NA,TRBV11-2,TRBJ2-1,TRBD1,CASRLGRDRGPHEQFF,TGTGCCAGCAGATTAGGCCGGGACAGGGGCCCACATGAGCAGTTCTTC
NA,TRBV7-2,TRBJ1-3,NA,CASSSPPPGNTIYF,TGTGCCAGCAGCTCCCCTCCTCCTGGAAACACCATATATTTT
NA,TRBV5-1,TRBJ1-2,NA,CASSLEDSLNYGYTF,TGCGCCAGCAGCTTGGAGGACAGCCTTAACTATGGCTACACCTTC
NA,TRBV12-3/TRBV12-4,TRBJ1-1,TRBD1,CASSPGTAAFF,TGTGCCAGCAGTCCTGGGACAGCAGCTTTCTTT
NA,TRBV15,TRBJ1-4,NA,CATSRVVGTNEKLFF,TGTGCCACCAGCAGAGTGGTCGGGACTAATGAAAAACTGTTTTTT
NA,TRBV7-2,TRBJ2-7,TRBD2,CASSLQAGGSYEQYF,TGTGCCAGCAGCTTACAAGCGGGGGGCTCCTACGAGCAGTACTTC
once,TRBV5-1,TRBJ1-1,NA,CASNLVGAGSEAFF,TGCGCCAGCAACTTGGTGGGGGCTGGGTCTGAAGCTTTCTTT
NA,TRBV6-4,TRBJ1-6,NA,CASSDGDNSPPHF,TGTGCCAGCAGTGACGGGGATAATTCACCCCCCCACTTT
NA,TRBV9,TRBJ1-2,NA,CASSALPGQSYGYTF,TGTGCCAGCAGCGCCCTCCCGGGGCAAAGCTATGGCTACACCTTC
NA,TRBV20-1,TRBJ2-3,TRBD2,CSASKASGGAQTDTQYF,TGCAGTGCTAGTAAGGCTAGCGGGGGGGCCCAGACAGATACGCAGTATTTT
NA,TRBV6-6,TRBJ2-5,NA,CASSYGQETQYF,TGTGCCAGCAGTTACGGACAAGAGACCCAGTACTTC
NA,TRBV6-8,TRBJ2-3,NA,CASSRTKGSTDTQYF,TGTGCCAGCAGTAGAACTAAGGGGAGCACAGATACGCAGTATTTT
NA,TRBV7-2,TRBJ2-3,NA,CASSLGPNDADTQYF,TGTGCCAGCAGCTTAGGGCCTAACGATGCAGATACGCAGTATTTT
NA,TRBV7-2,TRBJ1-2,TRBD1,CASSLGQGGGYTF,TGTGCCAGCAGCCTGGGACAGGGAGGAGGCTACACCTTC
NA,TRBV5-1,TRBJ1-5,NA,CASGQQVYSNQPQHF,TGCGCCAGCGGTCAACAGGTTTATAGCAATCAGCCCCAGCATTTT
NA,TRBV4-3,TRBJ2-1,TRBD2,CASSDLRGGPGYNEQFF,TGCGCCAGCAGCGATTTACGGGGGGGCCCGGGTTACAATGAGCAGTTCTTC
once,TRBV10-3,TRBJ1-1,TRBD1,CAISESGTGNTEAFF,TGTGCCATCAGTGAGTCAGGGACAGGGAACACTGAAGCTTTCTTT
NA,TRBV27,TRBJ1-1,NA,CASSLSGWDGSTEAFF,TGTGCCAGCAGTTTATCGGGGTGGGATGGTAGCACTGAAGCTTTCTTT
NA,TRBV5-1,TRBJ1-1,TRBD1,CASSRQGTNTEAFF,TGCGCCAGCAGTCGACAGGGCACGAACACTGAAGCTTTCTTT
once,TRBV6-4,TRBJ2-2,NA,CASSELGGSNTGELFF,TGTGCCAGCAGTGAGTTAGGCGGGTCGAACACCGGGGAGCTGTTTTTT
NA,TRBV5-6,TRBJ1-6,TRBD1,CASSLDRGGYSPLHF,TGTGCCAGCAGCCTGGACAGGGGAGGTTATTCACCCCTCCACTTT
few,TRBV5-4,TRBJ1-1,TRBD1,CASRPGEGAMNTEAFF,TGTGCCAGCAGACCCGGGGAGGGGGCAATGAACACTGAAGCTTTCTTT
NA,TRBV2,TRBJ1-6,TRBD1,CASRAGGASPLHF,TGTGCCAGCAGGGCAGGGGGGGCTTCACCCCTCCACTTT
NA,TRBV5-6,TRBJ2-7,NA,CASSLDFRDQQYF,TGTGCCAGCAGCTTGGATTTCAGGGATCAGCAGTACTTC
NA,TRBV2,TRBJ2-7,NA,CASSRENSPYEQYF,TGTGCCAGCAGCCGGGAGAACAGCCCCTACGAGCAGTACTTC